This entry describes one T cell receptor (beta chain). What it binds is not known. The data belong to a study of shared clonotypes between healthy human individuals. Study-wide results and caveats: At large depth, rarefaction still showed sorted-subset sequencing to be incomplete.

For every subset, genomic DNA was evenly distributed across several immunoSEQ plates. The protocol was immunoSEQ multiplex PCR, while the TCRdb copy is restricted to in-frame clones and leaves out a portion. In the table there are 2 million to 2.5 million clones, roughly 93% of which are singletons. Looked up from germline, CDR1 is ENHRY and CDR2 is SYGVKD. CDR3 length equals 13 residues. With 5 bases removed from V and 2 bases from J, the gap between germline ends came to 10 bases. J is TRBJ2-7 and V is TRBV10-3; D is perhaps TRBD1 (5 bases). This receptor was identified in a man between 18 and 35 years old in good health. Some clones in this sample may be carry-over from other donors' samples. The material sequenced was naive CD4+ T cells from PBMCs. Described subset: CD45RA+ positively selected. The CDR3 nucleotides are TGTGCCATCAGTTTCGACAGCACCTACGAGCAGTACTTC. Translating it yields CAISFDSTYEQYF.